This TCR beta chain is drawn from a study of cytomegalovirus exposure and HLA in healthy donors. Whole-study results and caveats: It was reportedly the case that the classifier diagnosed cytomegalovirus status with high specificity and sensitivity. Researchers catalogued over 150 TCR beta chains as cytomegalovirus-associated.

Notes on this clone: The antigen remains undetermined.

TCRdb keeps only in-frame clones here, not all; method: immunoSEQ multiplex PCR. Found here are 250,000 to 400,000 clones, nearly 90% of them singletons; the top ten hold roughly 0.96%. The V gene's germline CDR1 is SGHVS and CDR2 FNYEAQ. Trimming at V came to 2 bases and at J to 2 bases, leaving 5 bases not matched to a gene. CDR3 length: 15 amino acids. The gene calls are TRBV7-6 and TRBJ2-7; 8 bases line up with TRBD2. The sequencing sample was made of PBMCs. The TCR sequence derives from a man aged 25 to 45 in good health and CMV-seronegative. The CDR3 region is CASSLLAGETYEQYF. The CDR3 region has the DNA TGTGCCAGCAGCTTACTAGCGGGTGAGACCTACGAGCAGTACTTC.